The 3 T cell receptor beta chains below come from one sample, sequenced in a study of post-analysis software for immune sequencing data. Study observations and caveats: Higher frequency in patients than in controls was seen for several TRBV segments, with TRBV5-6, TRBV5-1 and TRBV20-1 among them.

These TCRs are of unknown antigen specificity. TCR beta libraries were prepared from cDNA with unique molecular identifiers. From the PCR reads, TCRdb called clonotypes with MiXCR, one entry per CDR3 protein. This sample has a few hundred thousand distinct CDR3 sequences, with around 34% found just once. The sequencing sample was made of blood. These receptors were obtained from a girl under 18 with multiple sclerosis.

This chain uses TRBV4-2 with TRBJ1-2, with TRBD1 identical over 9 bases. Germline V gene lookup returns CDR1 LGHNA and CDR2 YNFKEQ. The CDR3 is 14 amino acids. Trimming cost V 0 bases and J 7 bases; bases outside gene matches: 3. The CDR3 bases are TGTGCCAGCAGCCAAGAGAGACAGGGGGGTGGCTACACCTTC. Translated, it gives CASSQERQGGGYTF.

This sequence joins TRBV27 and TRBJ1-2; the D gene is possibly TRBD1 (5 bases). This CDR3 has 15 residues. The V gene's germline CDR1 is MNHEY and CDR2 SMNVEV (reference sequence). The ends were cut back, 0 bases at V and 4 bases at J, with 12 bases in the middle. In DNA form, the CDR3 reads TGTGCCAGCAGTTTATCGTTTGGGGGACCCTATGGCTACACCTTC. This sequence encodes CASSLSFGGPYGYTF.

The sample holds many counts of this clonotype. The chain recombines TRBV29-1 with TRBJ1-4; 8 bases fit TRBD1. CDR1 SQVTM and CDR2 ANQGSEA come from the germline V gene. V was clipped by 6 bases and J by 0 bases; unmatched bases: 3. CDR3 length: 14 amino acids. The CDR3 DNA is TGCAGCGTCGGACAGGGTCCAACTAATGAAAAACTGTTTTTT. It is translated as CSVGQGPTNEKLFF. The full variable domain, in which reference TRBV29-1 and TRBJ1-4 provide the parts outside the CDR3, is SAVISQKPSRDICQRGTSLTIQCQVDSQVTMMFWYRQQPGQSLTLIATANQGSEATYESGFVIDKFPISRPNLTFSTLTVSNMSPEDSSIYLCSVGQGPTNEKLFFGSGTQLSVL.